One TCR beta chain is described in this entry. Antigen: not known. The data originate from a study of shared clonotypes between healthy human individuals. Looking at the study overall: Donor ages ranged 18 to 49 years: a couple of women, a few men.

An assay was performed, and its level was deep. The repertoire was sequenced with immunoSEQ multiplex PCR; TCRdb's copy has only in-frame clones and lacks some. The table includes 2 million to 3 million clones, approximately 93% detected once. Findings of the study overall: Generation probabilities of non-shared clonotypes were lower (relative to those shared by all four donors).

V gave up 1 base and J gave up 10 bases, with 16 bases separating them. Germline V gene sequence: CDR1 LGHNA, CDR2 YSLEER. The CDR3 consists of 14 residues. Healthy adults negative for HIV, lacking recent acute infections or vaccinations, served as donors. V is TRBV4-3 and J is TRBJ1-2, with D unclear. The sequence was collected from a man between 18 and 35 years old in good health. Some clones in this sample may be carry-over from other donors' samples. Material: naive CD4+ T cells from PBMCs. The subset was: CD45RA+ positively selected. This chain's CDR3 is CASSQARGLPAYTF. The CDR3 bases are TGCGCCAGCAGCCAAGCGAGAGGGCTGCCAGCCTACACCTTC.